A single sample gave rise to the 15 T cell receptor beta chains below, sequenced in a study of cytotoxic CD8 clonotypes in ibrutinib-treated CLL. Here immunoSEQ multiplex PCR was the method, and the copy in TCRdb shows in-frame clones only, minus some. This table has 75,000 to 90,000 clones, approximately 87% appearing once. The source material was PBMCs, sampled after 24 months of ibrutinib treatment. All receptors derive from a human donor with chronic lymphocytic leukemia.

The genes are TRBV2 and TRBJ2-1; 9 bases match TRBD2. V shed 8 bases and J 6 bases; nucleotides not matched to a gene: 8. CDR1 is SNHLY, CDR2 FYNNEI, per germline. CDR3 length equals 14 residues. The CDR3 DNA sequence: TGTGCCAGCTCTAGGGGGCGGGAGGGCAATGAGCAGTTCTTC. Translation: CASSRGREGNEQFF.

The chain carries TRBV18 and TRBJ2-7; 9 positions agree with TRBD2. The germline CDR1 and CDR2 sequences are KGHSH and LQKENI. This CDR3 has 15 amino acids. The V segment lost 6 bases and the J segment 7 bases; nucleotides outside the gene matches: 13. DNA of the CDR3: TGTGCCAGCTCTGCCCTGGGGTTAGCGGGAGATGAGCAGTACTTC. This encodes CASSALGLAGDEQYF.

The chain recombines TRBV6-5 with TRBJ2-7; D might be TRBD2 (6 bases). Trimming took off 6 bases at V and 0 bases at J, with 12 bases between the two ends. CDR1 is MNHEY and CDR2 is SVGAGI in the germline V gene. This CDR3 has 14 residues. The CDR3 nucleotides read TGTGCCAGCAGGAGGGACTTCAGCTCCTACGAGCAGTACTTC. This gives the protein CASRRDFSSYEQYF.

This clone showed up just a few times. This chain uses TRBV7-6 with TRBJ2-2; the match to TRBD2 covers 13 bases. Germline CDR1 is SGHVS and CDR2 is FNYEAQ. V was clipped by 5 bases and J by 6 bases; unmatched bases: 3. CDR3 length: 15 amino acids. CDR3 region: CASSRTSGSSGELFF. DNA of the CDR3: TGTGCCAGCAGCCGGACTAGCGGGAGCTCCGGGGAGCTGTTTTTT. The variable domain in full, with the rest retrieved from reference TRBV7-6 and TRBJ2-2, is GAGVSQSPRYKVTKRGQDVALRCDPISGHVSLYWYRQALGQGPEFLTYFNYEAQQDKSGLPNDRFSAERPEGSISTLTIQRTEQRDSAMYRCASSRTSGSSGELFFGEGSRLTVL.

The chain uses TRBV25-1 and TRBJ2-3, with 8 nucleotides matching TRBD1. The CDR3 consists of 16 residues. Germline V gives CDR1 MGHDK, CDR2 SYGVNS. V shed 0 bases and J 3 bases; nucleotides not matched to a gene: 5. CDR3 nucleotide sequence: TGTGCCAGCAGTGAATATCGACAGGGGCGGACAGATACGCAGTATTTT. Its translation is CASSEYRQGRTDTQYF.

This sequence joins TRBV10-3 and TRBJ2-3, with 10 positions matching TRBD2. Germline V CDR1 and CDR2: ENHRY, SYGVKD. The CDR3 sequence is 19 residues long. J was trimmed by 0 bases and V by 4 bases; bases with no gene match: 13. CDR3 sequence reads: CAISGLTSGRAISTDTQYF. The CDR3 coding sequence is TGTGCCATCAGTGGGTTGACTAGCGGGCGGGCGATTAGCACAGATACGCAGTATTTT.

This sequence joins TRBV9 and TRBJ2-7; D unclear. The ends were cut back, 0 bases at V and 2 bases at J, with 12 bases in the middle. The V gene's germline CDR1 is SGDLS and CDR2 YYNGEE. The CDR3 extends over 15 amino acids. The CDR3 is CASSVDPHGTYEQYF. In nucleotides, the CDR3 is TGTGCCAGCAGCGTAGACCCGCACGGAACCTACGAGCAGTACTTC.

J is TRBJ2-1 and V is TRBV6-1; 11 positions agree with TRBD2. The CDR3 length is 15 residues. Germline values: CDR1 MNHNS, CDR2 SASEGT. V shed 3 bases and J 10 bases; nucleotides not matched to a gene: 8. CDR3: CASSDFSGRAGEQFF. In nucleotides, the CDR3 is TGTGCCAGCAGTGACTTTAGCGGGAGGGCGGGCGAGCAGTTCTTC.

The V and J genes are TRBV5-1 and TRBJ2-7; 8 positions agree with TRBD1. Losses at the gene ends were 3 bases for V and 2 bases for J; bases not matched to a gene: 4. Germline V lookup: CDR1 SGHRS, CDR2 YFSETQ. CDR3 length: 14 residues. CDR3 sequence reads: CASSWGQATYEQYF. The CDR3 bases are TGCGCCAGCAGCTGGGGACAGGCCACCTACGAGCAGTACTTC.

The chain carries TRBV10-2 and TRBJ1-5; TRBD1 aligns across 7 bases. Germline V gene sequence: CDR1 WSHSY, CDR2 SAAADI. The CDR3 length is 15 residues. Trimming at V came to 3 bases and at J to 4 bases, leaving 6 bases not matched to a gene. Written as DNA, the CDR3 is TGCGCCAGCAGTGAAATGACAGGGAGGAATCAGCCCCAGCATTTT. Protein sequence: CASSEMTGRNQPQHF.

This clone was counted only a few times. This rearrangement joins TRBV6-1 to TRBJ1-5; D is ambiguous. This CDR3 is built from 15 residues. V lost 2 bases to trimming and J lost 1 base, with 9 bases between them. Germline CDR1 is MNHNS and CDR2 is SASEGT. CDR3 nucleotide sequence: TGTGCCAGCAGTGAACATCCAGTGAGCAATCAGCCCCAGCATTTT. Its translation is CASSEHPVSNQPQHF.

This clone came up once. V is TRBV6-6 and J is TRBJ2-7; D remains unclear. Germline CDR1 MNHNY, CDR2 SVGAGI (reference sequence). The CDR3 has 11 amino acids. V lost 5 bases and J lost 4, with 6 bases in between. CDR3 nucleotide sequence: TGTGCCAGCAGTCAAATATACGAGCAGTACTTC. Translation: CASSQIYEQYF.

J is TRBJ1-1 and V is TRBV7-8; D unresolved. The CDR3 has 19 amino acids. Trimming shortened V by 6 bases and J by 2 bases, and 28 bases separated the two germline ends. The germline CDR1 and CDR2 sequences are SGHVS and FQNEAQ. CDR3 sequence reads: CASSRLGPNEAGTNTEAFF. CDR3 nucleotide sequence: TGTGCCAGCAGTCGATTAGGCCCGAACGAAGCGGGTACCAACACTGAAGCTTTCTTT.

The rearrangement uses TRBV5-4 and TRBJ2-3; 7 bases are a match to TRBD1. The germline V gene encodes CDR1 SGHNT and CDR2 YYREEE (reference sequence). Trimming took 0 bases from V and 4 from J; bases not matched to a gene: 11. This CDR3 has 17 amino acids. DNA of the CDR3: TGTGCCAGCAGCTTGGAGGGGGCGGTTGGAAGGTCAGATACGCAGTATTTT. Residues: CASSLEGAVGRSDTQYF.

CDR3 DNA: TGTGCCAGCAGCTCAAGAGGGCTTGGGGCCAACGTCCTGACTTTC. Its translation is CASSSRGLGANVLTF. The rearrangement uses TRBV7-3 and TRBJ2-6; possibly TRBD2 for D (5 bases). The germline gives CDR1 SGHTA, CDR2 FQGTGA. This CDR3 region has 15 residues. Trimming took 4 bases from V and 3 from J, leaving 10 bases between them.